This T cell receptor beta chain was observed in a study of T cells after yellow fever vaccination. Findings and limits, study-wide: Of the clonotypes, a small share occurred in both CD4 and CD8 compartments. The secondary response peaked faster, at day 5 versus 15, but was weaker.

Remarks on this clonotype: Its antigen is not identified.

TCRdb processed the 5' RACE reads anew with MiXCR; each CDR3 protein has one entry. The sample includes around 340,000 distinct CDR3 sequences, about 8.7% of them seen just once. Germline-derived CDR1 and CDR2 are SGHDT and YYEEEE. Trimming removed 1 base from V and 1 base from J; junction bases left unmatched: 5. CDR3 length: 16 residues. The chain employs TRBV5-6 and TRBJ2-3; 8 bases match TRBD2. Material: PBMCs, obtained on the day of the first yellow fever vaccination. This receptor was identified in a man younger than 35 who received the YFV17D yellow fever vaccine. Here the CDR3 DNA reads TGTGCCAGCAGCTTGCGGGGGGGCGAGGGCACAGATACGCAGTATTTT. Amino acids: CASSLRGGEGTDTQYF.